These 14 T cell receptor beta chains share one sample of origin, sequenced in a study of blood T cell repertoires in COVID-19. Assay used: immunoSEQ multiplex PCR; TCRdb lists only in-frame clones, some missing. The sample records under 200,000 clones, about 88% being singletons. Material for sequencing was peripheral blood. These receptors came from a woman aged 80 or older in a cohort sampled during active or convalescent COVID-19.

This chain joins TRBV11-3 and TRBJ2-1; D unclear. The germline gives CDR1 SGHNT, CDR2 YENEEA. This CDR3 is 15 amino acids long. Trimming shortened V by 5 bases and J by 0 bases, and 11 bases separated the two germline ends. The CDR3 protein is CASSPRSSSYNEQFF. The CDR3 nucleotides are TGTGCCAGCAGCCCCAGGTCGAGCTCCTACAATGAGCAGTTCTTC.

The rearrangement uses TRBV30 and TRBJ1-5; D gene uncertain. Trimming pared 1 base from V and 9 bases from J, leaving 10 bases between. CDR1 and CDR2 (germline): GTSNPN, SVGIG (reference sequence). The CDR3 is made up of 12 amino acids. The CDR3 nucleotides read TGTGCCTGGAGTGCCTCCTCGGGGCCCCAGCATTTT. This codes for CAWSASSGPQHF. Looking up the rest from reference TRBV30 and TRBJ1-5 gives the full variable domain: SQTIHQWPATLVQPVGSPLSLECTVEGTSNPNLYWYRQAAGRGLQLLFYSVGIGQISSEVPQNLSASRPQDRQFILSSKKLLLSDSGFYLCAWSASSGPQHFGDGTRLSIL.

This clone was seen just once. The chain carries TRBV28 and TRBJ2-7, with 8 bases fitting TRBD2. With V trimmed by 3 bases and J by 5 bases, 3 bases remained unmatched. The germline gives CDR1 MDHEN, CDR2 SYDVKM. The CDR3 contains 13 residues. The CDR3 is CASSLPAGDEQYF. CDR3 nucleotides: TGTGCCAGCAGTTTGCCAGCGGGGGACGAGCAGTACTTC.

This chain uses TRBV10-1 with TRBJ1-2; D is perhaps TRBD1 (6 bases). Germline lookup yields CDR1 WNHNN and CDR2 SYGVQD (reference sequence). V lost 3 bases, J lost 4 bases, and 9 bases lay in between. This CDR3 has 13 residues. CDR3 in amino acids: CASSETGFYGYTF. CDR3 bases: TGCGCCAGCAGTGAAACAGGGTTCTATGGCTACACCTTC.

CDR3 nucleotides: TGTGCCAGCAGCCCGAGGGCCGGGAGGGGCCGGAGTGAGACCCAGTACTTC. It specifies CASSPRAGRGRSETQYF. The chain carries TRBV21-1 and TRBJ2-5; the DNA was not used to check the table's D call, TRBD2. TRBV21-1 is deemed a pseudogene. CDR3 length: 17 amino acids.

To note about this clone: This sample includes further DNA sequences coding for the same CDR3. The chain is built from TRBV7-2 and TRBJ2-7, with a tentative D call TRBD1 (5 bases). Germline lookup yields CDR1 SGHTA and CDR2 FQGNSA. V was pared by 2 bases and J by 4 bases, with 6 bases between. The CDR3 is 12 amino acids. The DNA of the CDR3 is TGTGCCAGCAGCTTACAGGGATACGAGCAGTACTTC. Amino acids: CASSLQGYEQYF.

This CDR3 is CASSQDPPGVTDTQYF. DNA for the CDR3: TGTGCCAGCAGCCAAGACCCGCCGGGGGTCACAGATACGCAGTATTTT. The V call is TRBV3-1 (or the pseudogene TRBV3-2), the J call TRBJ2-3, with a possible D match to TRBD2 (6 bases). CDR3 size: 16 residues. The germline V and J ends were trimmed by 0 bases and 2 bases, with 12 bases remaining between them. Germline assignment: CDR1 LGHDT and CDR2 YNNKEL (reference sequence).

The V call is TRBV7-2, the J call TRBJ2-3; D might be TRBD1 (6 bases). The germline V gene encodes CDR1 SGHTA and CDR2 FQGNSA. Trimming cost V 2 bases and J 2 bases, with 8 bases left between them. This CDR3 is built from 14 residues. CDR3 protein: CASSLTGLTDTQYF. CDR3 coding DNA: TGTGCCAGCAGCTTAACAGGGCTCACAGATACGCAGTATTTT.

This clone was seen a single time. The chain couples TRBV7-2 to TRBJ2-5; D gene uncertain. Trimming pared 0 bases from V and 5 bases from J, leaving 7 bases between. The CDR3 loop spans 13 amino acids. The germline V gene encodes CDR1 SGHTA and CDR2 FQGNSA. The CDR3 region is CASSLAYLETQYF. CDR3 in DNA: TGTGCCAGCAGCTTAGCCTACCTGGAGACCCAGTACTTC.

The V gene is TRBV7-2, the J gene TRBJ1-6; D perhaps matches TRBD1 (5 bases). The CDR3 is made up of 15 amino acids. The germline CDR1 and CDR2 sequences are SGHTA and FQGNSA. With 1 base removed from V and 9 bases from J, the gap between germline ends came to 13 bases. The CDR3 here is CASSLGGTTGSPLHF. The CDR3 bases are TGTGCCAGCAGCTTAGGAGGGACTACTGGTTCACCCCTCCACTTT.

This clone has just one count. The chain couples TRBV24-1 to TRBJ2-1; 11 bases align to TRBD2. Losses at the gene ends were 6 bases for V and 6 bases for J; bases not matched to a gene: 6. Germline values: CDR1 KGHDR, CDR2 SFDVKD. This CDR3 contains 15 residues. The CDR3: CATSSGTSGVNEQFF. The CDR3 nucleotides are TGTGCCACCAGTTCCGGGACTAGCGGAGTCAATGAGCAGTTCTTC.

The chain combines TRBV2 with TRBJ1-5; maybe TRBD1 (6 bases). Germline V gives CDR1 SNHLY, CDR2 FYNNEI. V dropped 6 bases and J dropped 0 bases, with 15 bases sitting between them. The CDR3 sequence is 16 residues long. The CDR3 spells CASRITGFTSNQPQHF. DNA of the CDR3: TGTGCCAGCAGGATCACAGGGTTTACTAGCAATCAGCCCCAGCATTTT. The full variable domain, its missing parts supplied by reference TRBV2 and TRBJ1-5, is EPEVTQTPSHQVTQMGQEVILRCVPISNHLYFYWYRQILGQKVEFLVSFYNNEISEKSEIFDDQFSVERPDGSNFTLKIRSTKLEDSAMYFCASRITGFTSNQPQHFGDGTRLSIL.

The chain recombines TRBV2 with TRBJ1-6, with 7 bases that match TRBD1. CDR1 SNHLY and CDR2 FYNNEI come from the germline V gene. With V trimmed by 4 bases and J by 0 bases, 12 bases remained unmatched. The CDR3 covers 19 residues. The CDR3 sequence is CASSALRTGRSSYNSPLHF. CDR3 DNA sequence: TGTGCCAGCAGTGCCTTGCGGACAGGCCGGAGCTCCTATAATTCACCCCTCCACTTT.

The rearrangement joins TRBV10-1 to TRBJ2-1; 12 nucleotides agree with TRBD2. The CDR3 is made up of 17 amino acids. V was clipped by 0 bases and J by 3 bases; unmatched bases: 3. Per the germline V gene, CDR1 is WNHNN and CDR2 is SYGVQD (reference sequence). The CDR3 DNA sequence: TGCGCCAGCAGTGAGTCTGGACTAGCGGGGAGCTACAATGAGCAGTTCTTC. Protein product: CASSESGLAGSYNEQFF.